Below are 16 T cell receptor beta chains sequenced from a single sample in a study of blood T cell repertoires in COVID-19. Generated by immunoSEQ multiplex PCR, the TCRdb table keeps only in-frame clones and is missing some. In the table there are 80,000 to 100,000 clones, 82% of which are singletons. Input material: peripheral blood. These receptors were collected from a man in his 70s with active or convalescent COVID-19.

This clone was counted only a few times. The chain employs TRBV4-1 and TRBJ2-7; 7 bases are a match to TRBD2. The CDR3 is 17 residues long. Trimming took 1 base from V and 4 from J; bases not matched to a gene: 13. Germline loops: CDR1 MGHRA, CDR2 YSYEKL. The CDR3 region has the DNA TGCGCCAGCAGCCAAGGTCGGGCAGGGAGGGTTTTTTACGAGCAGTACTTC. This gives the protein CASSQGRAGRVFYEQYF.

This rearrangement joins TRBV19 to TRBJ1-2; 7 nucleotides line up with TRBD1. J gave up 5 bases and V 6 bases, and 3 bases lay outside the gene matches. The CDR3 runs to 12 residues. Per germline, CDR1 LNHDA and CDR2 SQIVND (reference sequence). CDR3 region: CASSDREYGYTF. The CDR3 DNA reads TGTGCCAGTAGCGACAGGGAATATGGCTACACCTTC.

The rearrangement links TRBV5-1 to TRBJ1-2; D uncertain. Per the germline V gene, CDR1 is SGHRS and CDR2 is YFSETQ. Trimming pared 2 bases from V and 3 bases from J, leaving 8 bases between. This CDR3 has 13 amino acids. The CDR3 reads CASSFLQDYGYTF. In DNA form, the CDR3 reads TGCGCCAGCAGCTTTTTACAAGACTATGGCTACACCTTC.

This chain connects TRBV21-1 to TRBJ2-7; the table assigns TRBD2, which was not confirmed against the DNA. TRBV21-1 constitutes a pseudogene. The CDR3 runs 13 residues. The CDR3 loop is CASSNLLALEQYF. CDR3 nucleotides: TGTGCCAGCAGCAATCTCTTAGCTCTCGAGCAGTACTTC.

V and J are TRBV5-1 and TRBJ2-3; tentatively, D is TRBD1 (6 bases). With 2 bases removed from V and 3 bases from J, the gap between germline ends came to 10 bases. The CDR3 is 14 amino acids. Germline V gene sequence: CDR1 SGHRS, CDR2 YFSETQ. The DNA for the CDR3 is TGCGCCAGCAGCTTAAACAGGGAGACAGATACGCAGTATTTT. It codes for CASSLNRETDTQYF.

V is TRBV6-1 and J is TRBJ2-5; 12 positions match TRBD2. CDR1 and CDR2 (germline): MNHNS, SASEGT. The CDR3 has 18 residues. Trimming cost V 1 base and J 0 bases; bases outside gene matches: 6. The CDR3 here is CASSEGVTSGGYQETQYF. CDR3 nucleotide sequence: TGTGCCAGCAGTGAAGGGGTGACTAGCGGGGGATACCAAGAGACCCAGTACTTC.

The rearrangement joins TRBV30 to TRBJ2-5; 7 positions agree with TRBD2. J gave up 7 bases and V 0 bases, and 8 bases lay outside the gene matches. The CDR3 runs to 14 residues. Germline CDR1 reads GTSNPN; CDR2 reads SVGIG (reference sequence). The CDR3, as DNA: TGTGCCTGGAGTGTAAGGGAGGGTGGAAGGACCCAGTACTTC. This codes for CAWSVREGGRTQYF.

DNA for the CDR3: TGTGCCAGCAGGATTACGGGGGGAAACACCATATATTTT. Translated, it gives CASRITGGNTIYF. This chain links TRBV12-3 or TRBV12-4 with TRBJ1-3; D remains unclear. V was shortened by 6 bases and J by 4 bases, with 10 bases between the two germline ends. The CDR3 consists of 13 residues.

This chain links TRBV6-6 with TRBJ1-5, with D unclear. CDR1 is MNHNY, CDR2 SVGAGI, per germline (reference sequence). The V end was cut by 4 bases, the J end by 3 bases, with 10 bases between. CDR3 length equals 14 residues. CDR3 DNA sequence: TGTGCCAGCAGTTTAACAGCGGACAATCAGCCCCAGCATTTT. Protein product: CASSLTADNQPQHF.

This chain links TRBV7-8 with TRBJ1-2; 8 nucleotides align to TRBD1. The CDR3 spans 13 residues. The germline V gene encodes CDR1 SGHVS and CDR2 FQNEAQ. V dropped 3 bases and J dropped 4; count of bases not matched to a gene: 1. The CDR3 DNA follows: TGTGCCAGCAGCTTGGGACAGGTCTATGGCTACACCTTC. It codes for CASSLGQVYGYTF. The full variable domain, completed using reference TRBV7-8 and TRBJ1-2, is GAGVSQSPRYKVAKRGQDVALRCDPISGHVSLFWYQQALGQGPEFLTYFQNEAQLDKSGLPSDRFFAERPEGSVSTLKIQRTQQEDSAVYLCASSLGQVYGYTFGSGTRLTVV.

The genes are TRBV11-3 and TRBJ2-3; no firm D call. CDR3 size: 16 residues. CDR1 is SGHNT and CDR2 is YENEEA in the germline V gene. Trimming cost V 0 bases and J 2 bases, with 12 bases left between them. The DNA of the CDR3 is TGTGCCAGCAGCTTAGATGGCACAGTCGCCACAGATACGCAGTATTTT. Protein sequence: CASSLDGTVATDTQYF.

Here the CDR3 reads CSVEGFGTGPHYGYTF. The CDR3 bases are TGCAGCGTTGAAGGGTTTGGGACAGGGCCTCACTATGGCTACACCTTC. This chain links TRBV29-1 with TRBJ1-2; 9 nucleotides align to TRBD1. The CDR3 spans 16 residues. V was pared by 1 base and J by 3 bases, with 9 bases of the junction left unmatched. Looked up from germline, CDR1 is SQVTM and CDR2 is ANQGSEA.

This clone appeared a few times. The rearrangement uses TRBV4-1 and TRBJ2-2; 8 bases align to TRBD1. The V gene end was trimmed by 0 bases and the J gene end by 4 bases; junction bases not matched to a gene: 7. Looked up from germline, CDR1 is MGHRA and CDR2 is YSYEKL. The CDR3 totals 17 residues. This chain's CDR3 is CASSQDPAGQATGELFF. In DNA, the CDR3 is TGCGCCAGCAGCCAAGATCCGGCGGGACAGGCCACCGGGGAGCTGTTTTTT.

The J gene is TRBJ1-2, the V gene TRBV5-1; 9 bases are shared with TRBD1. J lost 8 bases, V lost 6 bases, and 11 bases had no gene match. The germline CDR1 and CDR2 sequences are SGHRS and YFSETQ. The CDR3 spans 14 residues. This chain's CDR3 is CASTSGQGIGGYTF. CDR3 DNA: TGCGCCAGCACCTCAGGACAGGGGATAGGGGGCTACACCTTC.

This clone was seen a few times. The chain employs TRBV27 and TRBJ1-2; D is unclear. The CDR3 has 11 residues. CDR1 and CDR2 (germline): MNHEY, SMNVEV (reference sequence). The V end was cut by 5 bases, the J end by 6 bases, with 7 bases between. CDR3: CASSKGDGYTF. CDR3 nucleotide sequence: TGTGCCAGCAGTAAGGGAGATGGCTACACCTTC.

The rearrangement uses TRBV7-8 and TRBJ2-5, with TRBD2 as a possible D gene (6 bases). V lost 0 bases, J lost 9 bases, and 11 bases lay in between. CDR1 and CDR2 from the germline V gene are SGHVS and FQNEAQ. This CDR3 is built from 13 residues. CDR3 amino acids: CASSLAGGKAQYF. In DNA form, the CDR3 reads TGTGCCAGCAGCTTAGCGGGGGGTAAGGCCCAGTACTTC.